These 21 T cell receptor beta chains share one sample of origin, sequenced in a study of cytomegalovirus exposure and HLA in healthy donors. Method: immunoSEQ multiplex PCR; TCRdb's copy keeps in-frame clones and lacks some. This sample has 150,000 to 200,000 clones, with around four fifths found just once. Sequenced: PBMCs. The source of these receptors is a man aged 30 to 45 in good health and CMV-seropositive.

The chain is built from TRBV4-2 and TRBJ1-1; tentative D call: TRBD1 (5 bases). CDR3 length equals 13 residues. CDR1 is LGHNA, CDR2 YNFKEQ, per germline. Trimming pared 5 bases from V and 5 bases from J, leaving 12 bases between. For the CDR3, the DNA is TGTGCCAGCAGCGCTGGGGGGAATACTGAAGCTTTCTTT. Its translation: CASSAGGNTEAFF.

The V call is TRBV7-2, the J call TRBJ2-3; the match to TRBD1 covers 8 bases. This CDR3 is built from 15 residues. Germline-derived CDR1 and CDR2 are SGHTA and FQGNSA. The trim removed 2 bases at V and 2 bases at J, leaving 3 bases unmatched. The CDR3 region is CASSLRQGATDTQYF. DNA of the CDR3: TGTGCCAGCAGCTTACGTCAGGGGGCCACAGATACGCAGTATTTT. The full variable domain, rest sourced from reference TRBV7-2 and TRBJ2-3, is GAGVSQSPSNKVTEKGKDVELRCDPISGHTALYWYRQSLGQGLEFLIYFQGNSAPDKSGLPSDRFSAERTGGSVSTLTIQRTQQEDSAVYLCASSLRQGATDTQYFGPGTRLTVL.

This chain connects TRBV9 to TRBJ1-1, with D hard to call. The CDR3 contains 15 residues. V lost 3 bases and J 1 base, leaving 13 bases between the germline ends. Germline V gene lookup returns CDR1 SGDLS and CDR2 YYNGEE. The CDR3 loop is CASSDPARGNTEAFF. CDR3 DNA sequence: TGTGCCAGCAGCGACCCGGCGCGGGGGAACACTGAAGCTTTCTTT. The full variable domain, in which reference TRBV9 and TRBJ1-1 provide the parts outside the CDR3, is DSGVTQTPKHLITATGQRVTLRCSPRSGDLSVYWYQQSLDQGLQFLIQYYNGEERAKGNILERFSAQQFPDLHSELNLSSLELGDSALYFCASSDPARGNTEAFFGQGTRLTVV.

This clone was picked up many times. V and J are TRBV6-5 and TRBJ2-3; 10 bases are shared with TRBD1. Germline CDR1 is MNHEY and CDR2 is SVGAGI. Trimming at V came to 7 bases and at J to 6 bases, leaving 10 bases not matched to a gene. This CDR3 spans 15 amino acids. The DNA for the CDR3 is TGTGCCAGCACCCAAATGACAGGGGGCGAGGATACGCAGTATTTT. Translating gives CASTQMTGGEDTQYF.

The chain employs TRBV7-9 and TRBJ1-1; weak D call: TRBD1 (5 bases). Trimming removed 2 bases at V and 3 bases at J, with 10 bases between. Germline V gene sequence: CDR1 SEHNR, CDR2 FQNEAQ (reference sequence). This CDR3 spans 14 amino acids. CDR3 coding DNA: TGTGCCAGCAGCTTATATCCGGGGGACACTGAAGCTTTCTTT. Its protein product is CASSLYPGDTEAFF.

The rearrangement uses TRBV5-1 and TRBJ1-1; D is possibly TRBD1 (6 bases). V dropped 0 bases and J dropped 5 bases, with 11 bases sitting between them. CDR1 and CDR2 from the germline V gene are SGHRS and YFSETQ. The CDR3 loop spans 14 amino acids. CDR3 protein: CASSLGGGRTEAFF. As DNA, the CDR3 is TGCGCCAGCAGCTTGGGAGGGGGTAGGACTGAAGCTTTCTTT. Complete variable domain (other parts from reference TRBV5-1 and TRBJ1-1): KAGVTQTPRYLIKTRGQQVTLSCSPISGHRSVSWYQQTPGQGLQFLFEYFSETQRNKGNFPGRFSGRQFSNSRSEMNVSTLELGDSALYLCASSLGGGRTEAFFGQGTRLTVV.

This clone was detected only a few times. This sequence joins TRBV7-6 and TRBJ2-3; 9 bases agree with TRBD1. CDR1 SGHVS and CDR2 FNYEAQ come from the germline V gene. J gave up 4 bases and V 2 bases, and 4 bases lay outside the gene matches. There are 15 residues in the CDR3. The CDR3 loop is CASSLTGGGADTQYF. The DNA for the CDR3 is TGTGCCAGCAGCTTAACAGGGGGCGGGGCAGATACGCAGTATTTT.

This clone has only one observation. The CDR3 DNA sequence: TGCGCCAGCAGCCAAGGGGGGACTAGCGGGGGGGCTGGAGATACGCAGTATTTT. This translates into CASSQGGTSGGAGDTQYF. The chain couples TRBV4-3 to TRBJ2-3, with 16 nucleotides matching TRBD2. CDR3 length equals 18 residues. The germline V gene has CDR1 LGHNA and CDR2 YSLEER. With 1 base clipped from V and 5 bases from J, the junction kept 6 bases outside the gene matches.

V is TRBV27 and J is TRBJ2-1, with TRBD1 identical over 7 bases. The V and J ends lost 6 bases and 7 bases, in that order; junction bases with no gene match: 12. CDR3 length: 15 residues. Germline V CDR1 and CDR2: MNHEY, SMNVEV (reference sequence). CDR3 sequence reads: CASSPPRQGANEQFF. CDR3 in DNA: TGTGCCAGCAGCCCGCCCAGACAGGGCGCTAATGAGCAGTTCTTC.

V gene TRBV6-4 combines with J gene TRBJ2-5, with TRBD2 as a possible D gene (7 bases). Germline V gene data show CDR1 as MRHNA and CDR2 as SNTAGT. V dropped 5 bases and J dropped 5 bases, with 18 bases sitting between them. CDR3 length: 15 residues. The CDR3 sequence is CASSPTSGGAETQYF. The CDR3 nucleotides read TGTGCCAGCAGTCCAACCTCGGGGGGCGCGGAGACCCAGTACTTC.

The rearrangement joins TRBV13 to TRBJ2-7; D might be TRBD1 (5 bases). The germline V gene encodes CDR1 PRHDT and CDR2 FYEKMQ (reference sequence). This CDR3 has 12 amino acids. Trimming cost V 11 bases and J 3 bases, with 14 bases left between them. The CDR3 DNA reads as TGTGCCTCAGGGAAAGCCCACTACGAGCAGTACTTC. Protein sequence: CASGKAHYEQYF.

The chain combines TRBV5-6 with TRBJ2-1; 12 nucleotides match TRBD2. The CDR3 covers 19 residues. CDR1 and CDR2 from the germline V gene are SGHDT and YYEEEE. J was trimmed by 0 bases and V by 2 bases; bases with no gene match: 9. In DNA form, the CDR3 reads TGTGCCAGCAGCTTCAGGCTAGCGGGGGGGCGGAGCTCCTACAATGAGCAGTTCTTC. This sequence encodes CASSFRLAGGRSSYNEQFF.

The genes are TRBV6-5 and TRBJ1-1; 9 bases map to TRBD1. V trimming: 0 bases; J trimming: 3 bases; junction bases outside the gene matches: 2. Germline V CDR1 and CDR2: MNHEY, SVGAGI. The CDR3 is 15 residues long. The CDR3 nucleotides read TGTGCCAGCAGTTACTCTCGGACAGGGGACACTGAAGCTTTCTTT. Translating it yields CASSYSRTGDTEAFF.

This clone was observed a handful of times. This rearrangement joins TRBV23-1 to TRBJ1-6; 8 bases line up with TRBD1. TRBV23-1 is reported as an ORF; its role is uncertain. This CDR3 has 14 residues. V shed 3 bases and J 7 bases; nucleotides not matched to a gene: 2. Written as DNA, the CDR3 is TGCGCCAGCAGTCACAGGACAGGGAATTCACCCCTCCACTTT. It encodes CASSHRTGNSPLHF.

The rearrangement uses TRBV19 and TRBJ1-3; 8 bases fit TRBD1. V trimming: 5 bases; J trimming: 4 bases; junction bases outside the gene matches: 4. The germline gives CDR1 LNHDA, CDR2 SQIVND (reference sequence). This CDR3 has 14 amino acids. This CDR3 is CASSWTGTGNTIYF. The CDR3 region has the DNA TGTGCCAGTAGTTGGACAGGGACGGGAAACACCATATATTTT.

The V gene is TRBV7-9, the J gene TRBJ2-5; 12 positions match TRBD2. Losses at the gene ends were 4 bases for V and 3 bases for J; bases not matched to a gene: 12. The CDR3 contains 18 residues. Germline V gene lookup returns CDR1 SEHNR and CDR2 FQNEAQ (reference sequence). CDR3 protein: CASSSRKRTSGDKETQYF. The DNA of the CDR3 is TGTGCCAGCAGCTCACGGAAGAGGACTAGCGGGGATAAAGAGACCCAGTACTTC.

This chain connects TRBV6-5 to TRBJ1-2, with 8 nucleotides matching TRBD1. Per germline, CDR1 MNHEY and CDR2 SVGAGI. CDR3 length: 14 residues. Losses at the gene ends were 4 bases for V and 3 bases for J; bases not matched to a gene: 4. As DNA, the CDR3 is TGTGCCAGCAGTTTGACAGGGGCCGACTATGGCTACACCTTC. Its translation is CASSLTGADYGYTF.

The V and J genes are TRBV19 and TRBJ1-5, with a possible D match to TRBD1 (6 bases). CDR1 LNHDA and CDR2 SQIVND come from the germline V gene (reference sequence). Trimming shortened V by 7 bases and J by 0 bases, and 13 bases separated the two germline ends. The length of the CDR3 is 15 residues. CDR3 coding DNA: TGTGCCAGTACCCCCGGACAGCTTAGCAATCAGCCCCAGCATTTT. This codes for CASTPGQLSNQPQHF.

The CDR3 DNA is TGTGCCAGCAGCTCGGACAGGGACTCCTACAATGAGCAGTTCTTC. Amino acids: CASSSDRDSYNEQFF. The V and J genes are TRBV7-9 and TRBJ2-1; 8 bases agree with TRBD1. CDR1 and CDR2 (germline): SEHNR, FQNEAQ (reference sequence). The CDR3 sequence is 15 residues long. V was clipped by 4 bases and J by 0 bases; unmatched bases: 2.

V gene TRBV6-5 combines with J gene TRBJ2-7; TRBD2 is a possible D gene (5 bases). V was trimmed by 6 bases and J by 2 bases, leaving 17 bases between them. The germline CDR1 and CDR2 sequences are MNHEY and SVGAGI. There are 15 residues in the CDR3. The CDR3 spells CASSPTQARAYEQYF. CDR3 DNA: TGTGCCAGCAGCCCAACCCAGGCGAGGGCCTACGAGCAGTACTTC.

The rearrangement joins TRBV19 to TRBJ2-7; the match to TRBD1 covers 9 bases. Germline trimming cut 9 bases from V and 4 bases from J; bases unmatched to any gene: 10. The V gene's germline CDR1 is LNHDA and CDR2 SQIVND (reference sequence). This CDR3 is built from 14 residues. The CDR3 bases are TGTGCCAGCCGAGGCGGGACAGGGTTATACGAGCAGTACTTC. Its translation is CASRGGTGLYEQYF.